This TCR beta chain was observed in a study of cytomegalovirus exposure and HLA in healthy donors. The PCR had 60 Vbeta and 13 Jbeta primers. Measured with immunoSEQ multiplex PCR; TCRdb has only the in-frame clones, and not every one. Reported are about 33,000 clones; the ten largest clones contain 4.5% to 5%. The study, taken as a whole, reports: Highly shared variants forming one cluster were likely a sequencing artifact. A missense DCLRE1C variant was associated with V- and J-gene trimming of TCR beta chains in a later analysis, and an independent cohort replicated the association.

The study sampled nominally healthy donors, though unrecorded immune exposures were likely. As concerns this clone: Its antigen is undetermined.

Germline V gene lookup returns CDR1 MNHEY and CDR2 SVGAGI. There are 13 residues in the CDR3. The V end was cut by 2 bases, the J end by 7 bases, with 9 bases between. Sequencing was done on a sample of PBMCs. This clonotype was sampled from a middle-aged woman in good health and CMV-seropositive. The chain employs TRBV6-5 and TRBJ1-5, with a possible D match to TRBD1 (5 bases). CDR3 sequence: CASSYGTGQPQHF. The CDR3 DNA follows: TGTGCCAGCAGTTACGGGACTGGGCAGCCCCAGCATTTT.